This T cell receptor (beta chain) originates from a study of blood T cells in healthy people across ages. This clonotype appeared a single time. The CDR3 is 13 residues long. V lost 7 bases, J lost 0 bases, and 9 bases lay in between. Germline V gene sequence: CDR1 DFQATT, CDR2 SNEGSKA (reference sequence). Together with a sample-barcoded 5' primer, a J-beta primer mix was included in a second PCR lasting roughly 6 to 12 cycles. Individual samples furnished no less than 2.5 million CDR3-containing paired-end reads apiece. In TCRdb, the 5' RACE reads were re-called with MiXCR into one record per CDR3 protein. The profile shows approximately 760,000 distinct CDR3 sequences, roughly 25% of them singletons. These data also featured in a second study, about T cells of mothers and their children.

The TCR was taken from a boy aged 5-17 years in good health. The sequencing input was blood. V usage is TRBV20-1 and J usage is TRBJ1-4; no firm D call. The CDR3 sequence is CSVSSSTNEKLFF. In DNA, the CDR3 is TGCAGTGTTTCATCGTCAACTAATGAAAAACTGTTTTTT.